This entry concerns a single TCR beta chain. Its antigen is as yet unknown. The sample comes from a study of CD8 T cells in ankylosing spondylitis. Study-wide findings and caveats: Reports of some motif variants in reactive arthritis synovial fluid and blood predate this one. Blood from ankylosing spondylitis patients appeared to carry a characteristic roughly 8-variant TCR beta motif. Researchers report that disease-linked clones proved CD8+ and relatively rare in peripheral blood.

TCRdb reprocessed the 5' RACE reads via MiXCR and lists one record per CDR3 protein. The top ten hold under 20% of the sample, which has roughly 670,000 distinct CDR3 sequences, around 20% seen once. Germline values: CDR1 KGHSH, CDR2 LQKENI. The trim removed 3 bases at V and 10 bases at J, leaving 8 bases unmatched. CDR3 length: 14 amino acids. What was sequenced was blood, either unsorted or a sorted T cell fraction (not recorded which). The TCR originated in a male donor with ankylosing spondylitis. This rearrangement joins TRBV18 to TRBJ2-1; TRBD2 matches at 8 bases. CDR3 in amino acids: CASSPPTSVREQFF. CDR3 DNA sequence: TGTGCCAGCTCACCCCCGACTAGCGTAAGAGAGCAGTTCTTC.